The rows below give T cell receptor beta chains drawn from one sample of a study of neurological immune-mediated disorders. One entry per CDR3 protein, called by TCRdb with MiXCR from the 5' RACE reads. The sample carries around 29,000 distinct CDR3 sequences, approximately 6% recorded once. The specimen sequenced was CD4+ T cells from blood. Receptor source: a woman between 50 and 59 years old in good health. Each CDR3 is given with its conserved first and last residue. D genes are given only for firm matches. Only part of the rows carry a size: once, few, many, or a class if the clone is expanded.

clone_size	d_call	v_call	j_call	cdr3_nt	cdr3_aa
many	TRBD1	TRBV7-2	TRBJ1-6	TGTGCCAGCAGCGCACAGGGGATTGCACCCCTCCACTTT	CASSAQGIAPLHF
many	.	TRBV4-3	TRBJ1-3	TGCGCCAGCAGCCAAGAACGGACGTCTGGAAACACCATATATTTT	CASSQERTSGNTIYF
many	TRBD1	TRBV3-1	TRBJ1-3	TGTGCCAGCAGCCAATTATTACCGGGACAGGGCGGCGCTGGAAACACCATATATTTT	CASSQLLPGQGGAGNTIYF
many	TRBD1	TRBV20-1	TRBJ1-5	TGCAGTGTCCCCGGCTGGACAGGGAAGAGTAGCAATCAGCCCCAGCATTTT	CSVPGWTGKSSNQPQHF
many	.	TRBV5-1	TRBJ2-2	TGCGCCAGCAGCTTGGCCTCGAGGAGCACCGGGGAGCTGTTTTTT	CASSLASRSTGELFF
many	.	TRBV28	TRBJ2-4	TGTGCCAGCACCCTAGAGACAGGGAGGGGCAAAAACATTCAGTACTTC	CASTLETGRGKNIQYF
.	.	TRBV30	TRBJ2-5	TGTGCCTGGAGAGCGGAAGAGACCCAGTACTTC	CAWRAEETQYF
many	.	TRBV6-4	TRBJ2-2	TGTGCCAGCAAAGTTAAGGGGAACACCGGGGAGCTGTTTTTT	CASKVKGNTGELFF
many	TRBD1	TRBV29-1	TRBJ1-1	TGCAGCGTTCGGGACAGGGGGGACACTGAAGCTTTCTTT	CSVRDRGDTEAFF
.	TRBD1	TRBV5-6	TRBJ1-1	TGTGCCAGCAGCCCGACAGGGGTGGGCACTGAAGCTTTCTTT	CASSPTGVGTEAFF
many	.	TRBV7-2	TRBJ2-2	TGTGCCAGCAGCTCTACCCTCAGGGCCACCGGGGAGCTGTTTTTT	CASSSTLRATGELFF
many	TRBD2	TRBV6-2/TRBV6-3	TRBJ2-2	TGTGCCAGCAGCCCCAGCCTAGCGGGAGTTCGCACCGGGGAGCTGTTTTTT	CASSPSLAGVRTGELFF
many	.	TRBV20-1	TRBJ2-3	TGCAGTGCTCTCCTGCCCCTTGAGGATACGCAGTATTTT	CSALLPLEDTQYF
many	TRBD2	TRBV15	TRBJ2-1	TGTGCCACCAGCAGAGATTTACGCGGGAGGAGCTCCTACAATGAGCAGTTCTTC	CATSRDLRGRSSYNEQFF
many	.	TRBV5-1	TRBJ2-6	TGCGCCAGCGCCCAGGCCAACGTCCTGACTTTC	CASAQANVLTF
many	.	TRBV10-2	TRBJ2-6	TGCGCCAGCAGCGGTGATGGGGCCAACGTCCTGACTTTC	CASSGDGANVLTF
many	.	TRBV29-1	TRBJ1-5	TGCAGCGTTTATGTAGGCGGCAATCAGCCCCAGCATTTT	CSVYVGGNQPQHF
many	.	TRBV7-8	TRBJ1-1	TGTGCCAGCAGCTTCTCGGATGGGGGGTACACTGAAGCTTTCTTT	CASSFSDGGYTEAFF
many	.	TRBV7-7	TRBJ2-1	TGTGCCAGCAGCTTAGCAACGGGAGCAGGTTACAATGAGCAGTTCTTC	CASSLATGAGYNEQFF
many	.	TRBV5-1	TRBJ1-3	TGCGCCAGCAGCCAACAGGGTTCTGGAAACACCATATATTTT	CASSQQGSGNTIYF
many	.	TRBV21-1	TRBJ2-3	TGTGCCAGCGGGGGGATCGGCACAGATACGCAGTATTTT	CASGGIGTDTQYF
many	TRBD2	TRBV20-1	TRBJ2-1	TGCAGTGCTAGAGTTAGCGGGAGTAGGAATGAGCAGTTCTTC	CSARVSGSRNEQFF
many	.	TRBV7-9	TRBJ1-2	TGTGCCAGTACCTCGAGGGAGTCGGACTATGGCTACACCTTC	CASTSRESDYGYTF
many	.	TRBV5-8	TRBJ2-3	TGTGCCAGCAGCTTGGTCGGGGATCCTACAAGCCATACGCAGTATTTT	CASSLVGDPTSHTQYF
many	.	TRBV18	TRBJ2-2	TGTGCCAGCTCCCGGCCTCTAGTCACCGGGGAGCTGTTTTTT	CASSRPLVTGELFF
many	.	TRBV10-1	TRBJ2-3	TGCGCCAGCAGCGAAACCCGTTTGTCAACAGATACGCAGTATTTT	CASSETRLSTDTQYF
many	.	TRBV28	TRBJ2-7	TGTGCCAGCAGGACTACAAGCGAGCAGTACTTC	CASRTTSEQYF
many	.	TRBV6-6	TRBJ1-4	TGTGCCAGCCTTGCCCAGTCTAATGAAAAACTGTTTTTT	CASLAQSNEKLFF
many	.	TRBV7-8	TRBJ2-3	TGTGCCAGCAGCTCAGGGAGCGCGCGATCTAGCACAGATACGCAGTATTTT	CASSSGSARSSTDTQYF
many	TRBD1	TRBV7-2	TRBJ1-4	TGTGCCAGCAGCTTAACAACAGGGGGCGTTAATGAAAAACTGTTTTTT	CASSLTTGGVNEKLFF
many	.	TRBV7-9	TRBJ1-4	TGTGCCAGCAGCTTAAGGGTGGACCTCCGTTGG	CASSLRVDLRW
many	TRBD2	TRBV20-1	TRBJ2-1	TGCAGTGCGAGGGGCGGGAGATTGGACAATGAGCAGTTCTTC	CSARGGRLDNEQFF
medium-sized	.	TRBV5-1	TRBJ1-2	TGCGCCAGCAGCCCCATCCCGGGACTGCGAGCTGGCTACACCTTC	CASSPIPGLRAGYTF
many	.	TRBV3-1	TRBJ2-7	TGTGCCAGCAGCCCCAGCTACACAACCTACGAGCAGTACTTC	CASSPSYTTYEQYF
many	TRBD1	TRBV29-1	TRBJ2-1	TGCAGCGTCGCAGCACAGGGGGCCACGAAAAAGCATGAGCAGTTCTTC	CSVAAQGATKKHEQFF
many	.	TRBV7-3	TRBJ1-1	TGTGCCAGCAGCTCGGCAGCGGGGGGCACTGAAGCTTTCTTT	CASSSAAGGTEAFF
many	TRBD2	TRBV28	TRBJ2-7	TGTGCCAGCAGTTTATCGTTTGGGACTAGTTCTTTGCACGAGCAGTACTTC	CASSLSFGTSSLHEQYF
.	.	TRBV28	TRBJ2-7	TGTGCCAGCAGTCCAGTCCGCTACGAGCAGTACTTC	CASSPVRYEQYF
.	TRBD2	TRBV9	TRBJ2-1	TGTGCCAGCAGCGTAGTGGAAGCGGGATTCATCAACAATGAGCAGTTCTTC	CASSVVEAGFINNEQFF
few	.	TRBV6-1	TRBJ1-1	TGTGCCAGCGTTTTGCTCTTGGGGAACACTGAAGCTTTCTTT	CASVLLLGNTEAFF
many	.	TRBV10-3	TRBJ2-7	TGTGCCATCAGTCCACTAAGGGAAAACGAGCAGTACTTC	CAISPLRENEQYF
many	TRBD1	TRBV4-2	TRBJ2-7	TGTGCCAGCAGCCAGGGACAGTTCCCTGACGAGCAGTACTTC	CASSQGQFPDEQYF
many	.	TRBV20-1	TRBJ2-7	TGCAGTGCTAAGCACCTGAGCTCCTACGAGCAGTACTTC	CSAKHLSSYEQYF
many	TRBD2	TRBV28	TRBJ2-7	TGTGCCAGCAGCGGGACTAGCGGGGACTCCTACGAGCAGTACTTC	CASSGTSGDSYEQYF
many	.	TRBV7-2	TRBJ1-2	TGTGCCAGCAGCTTAAACTATGGCTACACCTTC	CASSLNYGYTF